These 8 T cell receptor beta chains originate from one sample sequenced in a study of T-cell reconstitution after alpha-beta-depleted transplantation in children. It was with unique molecular identifiers that the TCRbeta library was prepared. TCRdb fed the PCR reads into MiXCR, producing one record per CDR3 protein. The sample has approximately 210,000 distinct CDR3 sequences, around a sixth seen once; the top ten hold around 45%. Sequences were derived from PBMCs, mostly from graft donor cells, sampled 360 days after TCRalphabeta/CD19-depleted stem cell transplant. The receptor source for this set is a male patient between 2 and 10 years old who had a stem cell transplant for acute lymphoblastic leukemia, so the T cells may come from the graft donor.

This clonotype was recorded many times. The rearrangement uses TRBV6-5 and TRBJ1-3; the match to TRBD1 covers 7 bases. The V gene's germline CDR1 is MNHEY and CDR2 SVGAGI. The CDR3 has 17 residues. J was trimmed by 8 bases and V by 0 bases; bases with no gene match: 13. CDR3 coding DNA: TGTGCCAGCAGTTACTCGGCAGGGGGGGAAGTGGGAGACACCATATATTTT. Translated: CASSYSAGGEVGDTIYF.

This chain links TRBV5-5 with TRBJ1-2; no firm D call. The CDR3 runs 17 residues. V was cut by 2 bases and J by 4 bases, with 21 bases left in between. Germline V lookup: CDR1 SGHKS, CDR2 YYEKEE (reference sequence). The CDR3 DNA reads as TGTGCCAGCAGCTTTTTCTCGTCAGTACCTACGGGCTATGGCTACACCTTC. Translation gives CASSFFSSVPTGYGYTF.

A word on this clonotype: At one end, the junction sequence differs from germline, possibly due to a read error. V usage is TRBV6-1 and J usage is TRBJ1-6; TRBD1 aligns across 9 bases. CDR3 size: 18 residues. Germline V CDR1 and CDR2: MNHNS, SASEGT. The CDR3: CASSKAGTGSSYNSPLHF. The CDR3 nucleotides are TGTGCCAGCAGTAAAGCCGGGACAGGGAGCTCCTATAATTCACCCCTCCACTTT.

In this sample, this clonotype turned up many times. The J gene is TRBJ2-1, the V gene TRBV11-2; 7 bases match TRBD2. CDR1 and CDR2 from the germline V gene are SGHAT and FQNNGV. With V trimmed by 0 bases and J by 9 bases, 8 bases remained unmatched. CDR3 length: 15 amino acids. The CDR3 coding sequence is TGTGCCAGCAGCTTAGATACGGGGGAGGGCCGTGAGCAGTTCTTC. Encoded protein: CASSLDTGEGREQFF.

The chain employs TRBV6-5 and TRBJ2-7, with D possibly matching TRBD2 (7 bases). Germline assignment: CDR1 MNHEY and CDR2 SVGAGI. Trimming cost V 2 bases and J 3 bases, with 17 bases left between them. The CDR3 covers 16 residues. DNA of the CDR3: TGTGCCAGCAGTTACGACGGCGGGGGCTTATACTACGAGCAGTACTTC. Translation: CASSYDGGGLYYEQYF.

Only a few counts were recorded for this clonotype. The rearrangement uses TRBV18 and TRBJ2-2, with 12 bases that match TRBD1. Germline assignment: CDR1 KGHSH and CDR2 LQKENI. The CDR3 is 17 amino acids. Germline trimming cut 2 bases from V and 2 bases from J; bases unmatched to any gene: 3. The CDR3: CASSPGGTGGNTGELFF. The CDR3 nucleotides read TGTGCCAGCTCACCAGGAGGGACAGGGGGCAACACCGGGGAGCTGTTTTTT. The whole variable domain, filled in from reference TRBV18 and TRBJ2-2, reads NAGVMQNPRHLVRRRGQEARLRCSPMKGHSHVYWYRQLPEEGLKFMVYLQKENIIDESGMPKERFSAEFPKEGPSILRIQQVVRGDSAAYFCASSPGGTGGNTGELFFGEGSRLTVL.

V is TRBV7-7 and J is TRBJ2-1; D gene ambiguous. This CDR3 is 15 amino acids long. CDR1 and CDR2 (germline): SSHAT, FNYEAQ (reference sequence). Trimming removed 5 bases at V and 9 bases at J, with 20 bases between. The CDR3 bases are TGTGCCAGCAGCCCCAAGCCGGGTGGCTTCGGTGAGCAGTTCTTC. Its translation is CASSPKPGGFGEQFF.

There are a few counts of this clonotype. The chain has TRBV7-9 and TRBJ2-7, with a weak D call TRBD1 (5 bases). Germline CDR1 and CDR2: SEHNR and FQNEAQ (reference sequence). Trimming removed 1 base at V and 5 bases at J, with 6 bases between. The CDR3 sequence is 12 residues long. The CDR3 sequence: CASSLGQNEQYF. The CDR3 nucleotides read TGTGCCAGCAGCTTAGGACAGAACGAGCAGTACTTC.